These 2 T cell receptor beta chains originate from one sample sequenced in a study of prognosis after radiotherapy for stage I lung cancer. Genomic DNA was the source, and TCR beta CDR3 was amplified from it by two-round multiplex PCR. Amplification in first-round PCR relied on primers specific to each TRBV and TRBJ gene. TCRdb itself ran the multiplex PCR reads through MiXCR, one entry per CDR3 protein. This repertoire shows just under 20,000 distinct CDR3 sequences, roughly 30% found once; its top ten account for 20% to 25%. Sample: PBMCs, taken before or after stereotactic body radiation therapy (not recorded which). These receptors all stem from a donor of 50 years or more with non-small cell lung cancer.

In regard to this clonotype: With a much larger clone just one base away, this may be a read error. The chain is built from TRBV12-3 or TRBV12-4 and TRBJ2-1; D is possibly TRBD2 (6 bases). Trimming removed 9 bases from V and 12 bases from J, with 21 bases in between. The CDR3 length is 13 residues. In DNA form, the CDR3 reads TGTGCCAGAACCTTAGACCCCGCGGGGAGGCAGTTCTTC. Translating it yields CARTLDPAGRQFF.

This clonotype came up many times. The chain recombines TRBV6-4 with TRBJ1-3; a weak D match, TRBD1 (5 bases). This CDR3 is built from 17 residues. Looked up from germline, CDR1 is MRHNA and CDR2 is SNTAGT. Trimming cost V 6 bases and J 3 bases, with 21 bases left between them. The CDR3 spells CASREEFGGGGGNTIYF. The CDR3 coding sequence is TGTGCCAGCAGGGAAGAATTCGGCGGGGGTGGTGGAAACACCATATATTTT.